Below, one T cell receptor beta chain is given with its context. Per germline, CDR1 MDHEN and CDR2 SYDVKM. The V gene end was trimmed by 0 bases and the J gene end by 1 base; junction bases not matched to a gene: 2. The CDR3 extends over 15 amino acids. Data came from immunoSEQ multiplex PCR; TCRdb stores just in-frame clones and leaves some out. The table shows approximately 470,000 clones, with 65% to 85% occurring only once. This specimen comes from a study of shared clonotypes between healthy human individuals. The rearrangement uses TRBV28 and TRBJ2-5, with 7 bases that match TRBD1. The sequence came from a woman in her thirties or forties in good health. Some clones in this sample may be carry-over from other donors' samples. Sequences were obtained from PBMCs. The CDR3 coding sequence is TGTGCCAGCAGTTTATGGGGACAGTCCCAAGAGACCCAGTACTTC. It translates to CASSLWGQSQETQYF. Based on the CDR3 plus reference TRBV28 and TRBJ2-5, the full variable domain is DVKVTQSSRYLVKRTGEKVFLECVQDMDHENMFWYRQDPGLGLRLIYFSYDVKMKEKGDIPEGYSVSREKKERFSLILESASTNQTSMYLCASSLWGQSQETQYFGPGTRLLVL.